The clone carrying this T cell receptor (beta chain) was seen a few times. TCRdb independently ran MiXCR on the 5' RACE reads; one entry per CDR3 protein. The profile covers about 630,000 distinct CDR3 sequences, with roughly 12% appearing a single time and under 15% taken by the ten largest. The data were taken from a study of T cells after yellow fever vaccination. The length of the CDR3 is 15 residues. The V and J ends lost 5 bases and 0 bases, in that order; junction bases with no gene match: 7. Germline CDR1 is SGHTA and CDR2 is FQGNSA. The clonotype was recovered from a man aged 30 to 45 who received the YFV17D yellow fever vaccine. This chain connects TRBV7-2 to TRBJ2-7; 7 bases fit TRBD1. Sequenced material: PBMCs, taken on the day of the yellow fever booster vaccination. In DNA form, the CDR3 reads TGTGCCAGCAGCAAAGTACAGGGGCCCTCCTACGAGCAGTACTTC. It specifies CASSKVQGPSYEQYF.